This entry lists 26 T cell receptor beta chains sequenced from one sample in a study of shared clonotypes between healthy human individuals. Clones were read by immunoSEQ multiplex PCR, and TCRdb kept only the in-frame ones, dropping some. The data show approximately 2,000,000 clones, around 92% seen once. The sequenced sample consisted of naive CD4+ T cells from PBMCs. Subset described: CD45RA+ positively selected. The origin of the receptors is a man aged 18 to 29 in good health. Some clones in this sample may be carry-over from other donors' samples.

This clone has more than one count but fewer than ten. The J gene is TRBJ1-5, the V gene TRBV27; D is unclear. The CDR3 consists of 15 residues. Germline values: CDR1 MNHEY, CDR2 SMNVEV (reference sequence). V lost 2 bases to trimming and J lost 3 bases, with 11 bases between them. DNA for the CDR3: TGTGCCAGCAGTTTACGGGTCGGGTCCAATCAGCCCCAGCATTTT. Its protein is CASSLRVGSNQPQHF.

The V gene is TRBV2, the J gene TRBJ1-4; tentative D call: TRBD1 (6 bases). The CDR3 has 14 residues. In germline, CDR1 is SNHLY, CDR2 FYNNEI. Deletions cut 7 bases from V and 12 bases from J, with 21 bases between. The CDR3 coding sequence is TGTGCCAGCACTGACGAGGGGGGGGTTTCGGAACTGTTTTTT. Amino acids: CASTDEGGVSELFF.

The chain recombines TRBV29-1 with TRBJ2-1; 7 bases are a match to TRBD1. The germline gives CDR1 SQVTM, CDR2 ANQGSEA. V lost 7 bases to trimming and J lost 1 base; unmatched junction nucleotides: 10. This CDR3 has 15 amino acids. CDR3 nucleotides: TGCAGCGCTATGACACCGGGACAGTCCTACAATGAGCAGTTCTTC. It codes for CSAMTPGQSYNEQFF.

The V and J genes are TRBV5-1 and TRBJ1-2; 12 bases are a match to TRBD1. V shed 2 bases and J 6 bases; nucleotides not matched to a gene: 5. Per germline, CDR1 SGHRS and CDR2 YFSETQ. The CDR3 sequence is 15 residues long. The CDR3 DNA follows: TGCGCCAGCAGCTTACCGGGACAGGGGGCAAATGGCTACACCTTC. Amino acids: CASSLPGQGANGYTF.

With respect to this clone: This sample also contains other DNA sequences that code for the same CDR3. CDR3 in amino acids: CASSLGDRNQPQHF. The CDR3, as DNA: TGTGCCAGCAGCTTAGGGGACCGTAATCAGCCCCAGCATTTT. V usage is TRBV7-2 and J usage is TRBJ1-5; D possibly corresponds to TRBD1 (5 bases). This CDR3 spans 14 amino acids. Germline CDR1 is SGHTA and CDR2 is FQGNSA. V lost 1 base, J lost 4 bases, and 8 bases lay in between.

The CDR3 is CASSGGQESYGYTF. CDR3 coding DNA: TGTGCCAGTAGTGGGGGACAGGAGTCCTATGGCTACACCTTC. The V and J genes are TRBV19 and TRBJ1-2; the match to TRBD1 covers 8 bases. V lost 5 bases to trimming and J lost 4 bases; unmatched junction nucleotides: 6. Germline V gene lookup returns CDR1 LNHDA and CDR2 SQIVND (reference sequence). This CDR3 has 14 amino acids.

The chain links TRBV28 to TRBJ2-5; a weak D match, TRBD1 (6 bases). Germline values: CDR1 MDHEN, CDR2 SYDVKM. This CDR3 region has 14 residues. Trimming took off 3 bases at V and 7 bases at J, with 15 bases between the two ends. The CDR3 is CASSFLGAVGTQYF. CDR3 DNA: TGTGCCAGCAGTTTCTTGGGGGCTGTGGGGACCCAGTACTTC.

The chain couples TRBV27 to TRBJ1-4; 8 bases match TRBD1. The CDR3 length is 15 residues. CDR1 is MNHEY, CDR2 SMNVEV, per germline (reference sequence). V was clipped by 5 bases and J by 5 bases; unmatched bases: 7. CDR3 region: CASSPRTGHNEKLFF. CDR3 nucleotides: TGTGCCAGCAGTCCCAGGACAGGGCACAATGAAAAACTGTTTTTT.

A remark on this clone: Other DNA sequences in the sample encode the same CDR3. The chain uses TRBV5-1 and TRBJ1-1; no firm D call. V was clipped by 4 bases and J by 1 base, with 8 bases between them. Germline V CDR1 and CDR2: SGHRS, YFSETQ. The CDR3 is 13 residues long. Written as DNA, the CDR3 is TGCGCCAGCAGCGCCGCACCGAACACTGAAGCTTTCTTT. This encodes CASSAAPNTEAFF.

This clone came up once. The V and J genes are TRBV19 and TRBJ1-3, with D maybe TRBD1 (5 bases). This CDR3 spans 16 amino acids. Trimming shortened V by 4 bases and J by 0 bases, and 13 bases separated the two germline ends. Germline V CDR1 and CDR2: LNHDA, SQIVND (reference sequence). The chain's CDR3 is CASSRGAGGSGNTIYF. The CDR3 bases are TGTGCCAGTAGTAGGGGCGCGGGCGGCTCTGGAAACACCATATATTTT.

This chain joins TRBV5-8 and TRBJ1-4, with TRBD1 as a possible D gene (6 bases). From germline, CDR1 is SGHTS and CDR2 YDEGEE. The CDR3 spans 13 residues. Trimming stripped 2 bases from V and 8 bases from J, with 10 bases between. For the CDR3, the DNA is TGTGCCAGCAGCTTTCAGGGGAGGGAAAAACTGTTTTTT. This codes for CASSFQGREKLFF.

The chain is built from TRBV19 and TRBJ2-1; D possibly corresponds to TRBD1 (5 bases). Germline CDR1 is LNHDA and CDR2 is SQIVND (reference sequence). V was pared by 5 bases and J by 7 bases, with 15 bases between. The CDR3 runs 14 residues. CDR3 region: CASSEQEFKNEQFF. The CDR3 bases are TGTGCCAGTAGTGAACAGGAATTTAAGAATGAGCAGTTCTTC.

The CDR3 bases are TGTGCCAGCAGCCGCGACAGGGGCAGGGATAATTCACCCCTCCACTTT. This encodes CASSRDRGRDNSPLHF. This rearrangement joins TRBV28 to TRBJ1-6; 8 bases line up with TRBD1. Looked up from germline, CDR1 is MDHEN and CDR2 is SYDVKM. The CDR3 totals 16 residues. Germline trimming cut 6 bases from V and 5 bases from J; bases unmatched to any gene: 9.

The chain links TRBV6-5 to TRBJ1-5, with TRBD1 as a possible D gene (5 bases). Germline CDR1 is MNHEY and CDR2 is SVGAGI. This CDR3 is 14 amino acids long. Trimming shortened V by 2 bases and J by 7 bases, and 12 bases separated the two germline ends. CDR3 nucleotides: TGTGCCAGCAGTTACCGGGACTCTGGGCAGCCCCAGCATTTT. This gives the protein CASSYRDSGQPQHF.

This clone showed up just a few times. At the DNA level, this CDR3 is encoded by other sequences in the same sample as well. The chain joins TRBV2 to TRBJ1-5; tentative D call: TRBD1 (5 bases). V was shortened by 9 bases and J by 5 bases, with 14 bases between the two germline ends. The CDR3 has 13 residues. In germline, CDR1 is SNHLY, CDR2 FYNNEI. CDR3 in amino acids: CASSEGRDQPQHF. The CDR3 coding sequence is TGTGCCAGTTCAGAAGGCAGGGATCAGCCCCAGCATTTT.

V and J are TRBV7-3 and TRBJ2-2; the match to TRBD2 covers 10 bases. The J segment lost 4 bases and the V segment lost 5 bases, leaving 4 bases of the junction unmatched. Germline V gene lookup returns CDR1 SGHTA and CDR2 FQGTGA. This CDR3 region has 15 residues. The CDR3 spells CASSLAGASTGELFF. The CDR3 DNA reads TGTGCCAGCAGCCTAGCGGGAGCTTCCACCGGGGAGCTGTTTTTT.

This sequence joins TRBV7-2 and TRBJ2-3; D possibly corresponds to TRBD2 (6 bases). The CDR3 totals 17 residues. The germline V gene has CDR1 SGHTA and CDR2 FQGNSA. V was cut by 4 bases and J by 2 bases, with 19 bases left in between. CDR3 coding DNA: TGTGCCAGCAGCTACGATAGACTAGAAACTAACACAGATACGCAGTATTTT. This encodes CASSYDRLETNTDTQYF.

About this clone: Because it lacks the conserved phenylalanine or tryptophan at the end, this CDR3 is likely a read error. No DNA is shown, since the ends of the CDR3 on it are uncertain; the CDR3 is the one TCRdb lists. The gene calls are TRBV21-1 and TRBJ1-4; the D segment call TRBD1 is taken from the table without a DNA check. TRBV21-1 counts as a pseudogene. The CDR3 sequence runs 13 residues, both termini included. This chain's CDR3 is CASTNSRWGTARG.

The CDR3 sequence: CASSSRSRDRVGGTEAFF. DNA for the CDR3: TGTGCCAGCAGCTCTCGGTCCCGGGACAGGGTCGGTGGCACTGAAGCTTTCTTT. The gene calls are TRBV21-1 and TRBJ1-1; TRBD1 is the table's D call and was not checked against the DNA. TRBV21-1 is annotated as a pseudogene. The CDR3 is 18 residues long.

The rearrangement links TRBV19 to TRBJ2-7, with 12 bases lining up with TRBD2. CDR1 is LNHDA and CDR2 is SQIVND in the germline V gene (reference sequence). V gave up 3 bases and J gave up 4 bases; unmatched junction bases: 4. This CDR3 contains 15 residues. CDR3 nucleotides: TGTGCCAGTAGTATCACCGGGACTAGCGGGTACGAGCAGTACTTC. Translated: CASSITGTSGYEQYF.

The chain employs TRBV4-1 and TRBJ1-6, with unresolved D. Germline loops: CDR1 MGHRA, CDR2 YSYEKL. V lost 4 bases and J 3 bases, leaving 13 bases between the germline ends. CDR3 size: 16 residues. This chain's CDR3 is CASSRVRRNYNSPLHF. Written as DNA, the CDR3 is TGCGCCAGCAGCCGTGTGAGACGGAACTATAATTCACCCCTCCACTTT.

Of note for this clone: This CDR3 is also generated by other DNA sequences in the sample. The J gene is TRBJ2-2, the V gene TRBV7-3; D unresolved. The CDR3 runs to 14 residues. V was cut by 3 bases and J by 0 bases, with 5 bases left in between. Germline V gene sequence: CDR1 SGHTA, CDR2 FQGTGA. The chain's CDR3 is CASSLLANTGELFF. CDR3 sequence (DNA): TGTGCCAGCAGCTTGCTAGCGAACACCGGGGAGCTGTTTTTT.

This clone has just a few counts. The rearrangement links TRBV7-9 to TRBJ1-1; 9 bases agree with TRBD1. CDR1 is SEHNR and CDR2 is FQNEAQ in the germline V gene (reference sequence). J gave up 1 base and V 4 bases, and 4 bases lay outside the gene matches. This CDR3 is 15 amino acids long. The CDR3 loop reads CASSSNRGQNTEAFF. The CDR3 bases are TGTGCCAGCAGCTCAAACAGGGGGCAGAACACTGAAGCTTTCTTT.

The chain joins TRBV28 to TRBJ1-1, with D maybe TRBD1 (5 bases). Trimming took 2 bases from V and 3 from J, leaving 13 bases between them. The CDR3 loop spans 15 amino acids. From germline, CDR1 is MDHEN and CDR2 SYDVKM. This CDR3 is CASSLGRVGYTEAFF. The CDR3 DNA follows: TGTGCCAGCAGTTTAGGCAGGGTAGGGTACACTGAAGCTTTCTTT. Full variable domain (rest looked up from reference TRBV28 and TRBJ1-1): DVKVTQSSRYLVKRTGEKVFLECVQDMDHENMFWYRQDPGLGLRLIYFSYDVKMKEKGDIPEGYSVSREKKERFSLILESASTNQTSMYLCASSLGRVGYTEAFFGQGTRLTVV.

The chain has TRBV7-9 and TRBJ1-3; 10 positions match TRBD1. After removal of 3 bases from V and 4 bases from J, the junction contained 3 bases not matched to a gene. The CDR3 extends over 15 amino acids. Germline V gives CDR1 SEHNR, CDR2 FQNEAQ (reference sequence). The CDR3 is CASSLTDRGGNTIYF. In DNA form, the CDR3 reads TGTGCCAGCAGCTTGACGGACAGGGGGGGAAACACCATATATTTT.

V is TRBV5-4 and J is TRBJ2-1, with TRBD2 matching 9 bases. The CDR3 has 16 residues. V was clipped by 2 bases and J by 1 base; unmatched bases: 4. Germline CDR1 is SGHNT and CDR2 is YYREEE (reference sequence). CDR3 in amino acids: CASSLSSGASYNEQFF. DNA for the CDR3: TGTGCCAGCAGCTTATCTAGCGGGGCTTCCTACAATGAGCAGTTCTTC. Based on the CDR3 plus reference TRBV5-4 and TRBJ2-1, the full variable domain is ETGVTQSPTHLIKTRGQQVTLRCSSQSGHNTVSWYQQALGQGPQFIFQYYREEENGRGNFPPRFSGLQFPNYSSELNVNALELDDSALYLCASSLSSGASYNEQFFGPGTRLTVL.